This TCR beta chain was recovered during a study of T cells in tumors after PD-1 blockade. As for the study in general: During anti-PD-1 treatment, some patients continued daily vismodegib 150 mg.

Germline loops: CDR1 SQVTM, CDR2 ANQGSEA. The CDR3 covers 14 residues. V shed 7 bases, J shed 7 bases, and the junction held 13 bases outside the gene matches. The assay was immunoSEQ multiplex PCR, and TCRdb's table has in-frame clones only and misses some. In the table there are about 47,000 clones, more than 60% of which are singletons. Genomic DNA template from tumor biopsies or peripheral blood, roughly 616 ng to 6,500 ng input. This TCR was recovered from a human donor with advanced basal cell or squamous cell carcinoma (not recorded which). The rearrangement joins TRBV29-1 to TRBJ2-1; TRBD2 matches at 7 bases. The sequenced sample was PBMCs, obtained before anti-PD-1 therapy. The CDR3 loop is CSGSPPGGGNEQFF. DNA of the CDR3: TGCAGCGGGTCCCCCCCCGGGGGAGGGAATGAGCAGTTCTTC.